This T cell receptor (beta chain) was sequenced in a study of metastatic and nonmetastatic thyroid tumors. Whole-study context: Both malignant and benign thyroid patients supplied peripheral blood and tumor or nodule tissue samples, across which the repertoires of these patients were then compared.

Study conclusions and caveats: Malignant tumors reportedly showed significantly higher TCR beta diversity than benign nodules in both blood and tumor.

This clone was observed at least ten times. Its antigen is currently unknown. No patient had received any treatment before thyroid surgery. Authors' analysis steps: A classifier of distant metastasis in papillary thyroid cancer was built from CDR3 differences (across clinicopathological groups). TCRdb called clones again from the PCR reads with MiXCR. TCRdb, not the authors, supplied the V and J calls. The sample has approximately 30,000 clones, about 16% seen once; the top ten hold 3.4%. The sequencing sample was made of blood. This receptor was taken from a female donor with papillary thyroid cancer or a benign thyroid nodule (not recorded which). Some clones in this sample may be carry-over from other donors' samples.

The CDR3 is CASSFDSQSSYNEQFF. In DNA form, the CDR3 reads TGTGCCAGCAGTTTTGATTCGCAGAGCTCCTACAATGAGCAGTTCTTC. J is TRBJ2-1 and V is TRBV28; no firm D call. Trimming removed 3 bases at V and 0 bases at J, with 12 bases between. Germline V lookup: CDR1 MDHEN, CDR2 SYDVKM. This CDR3 is built from 16 residues. The full variable domain, its missing parts supplied by reference TRBV28 and TRBJ2-1, is DVKVTQSSRYLVKRTGEKVFLECVQDMDHENMFWYRQDPGLGLRLIYFSYDVKMKEKGDIPEGYSVSREKKERFSLILESASTNQTSMYLCASSFDSQSSYNEQFFGPGTRLTVL.